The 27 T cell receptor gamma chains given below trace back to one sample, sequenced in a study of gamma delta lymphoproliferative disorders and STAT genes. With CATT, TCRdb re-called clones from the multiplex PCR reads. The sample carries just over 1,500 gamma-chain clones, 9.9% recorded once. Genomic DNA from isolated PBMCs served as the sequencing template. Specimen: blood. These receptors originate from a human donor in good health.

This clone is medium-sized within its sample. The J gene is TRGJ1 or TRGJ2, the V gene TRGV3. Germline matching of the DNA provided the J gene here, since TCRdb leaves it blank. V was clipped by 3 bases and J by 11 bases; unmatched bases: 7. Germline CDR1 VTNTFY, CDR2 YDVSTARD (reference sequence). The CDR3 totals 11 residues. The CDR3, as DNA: TGTGCCACCTGGGACCCGGCCCAGAAACTCTTT. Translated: CATWDPAQKLF.

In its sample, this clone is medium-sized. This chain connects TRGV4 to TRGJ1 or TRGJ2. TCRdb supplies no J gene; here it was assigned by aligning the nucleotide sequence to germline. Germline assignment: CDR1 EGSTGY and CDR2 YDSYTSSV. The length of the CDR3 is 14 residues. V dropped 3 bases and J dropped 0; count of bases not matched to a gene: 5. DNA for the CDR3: TGTGCCACCTGGGATTCCTCGAATTATTATAAGAAACTCTTT. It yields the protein CATWDSSNYYKKLF.

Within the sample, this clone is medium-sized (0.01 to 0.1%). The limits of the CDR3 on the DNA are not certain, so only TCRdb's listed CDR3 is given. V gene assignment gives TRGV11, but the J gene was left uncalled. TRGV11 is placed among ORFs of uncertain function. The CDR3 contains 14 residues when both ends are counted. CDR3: CTTVPAGFKLEKLF.

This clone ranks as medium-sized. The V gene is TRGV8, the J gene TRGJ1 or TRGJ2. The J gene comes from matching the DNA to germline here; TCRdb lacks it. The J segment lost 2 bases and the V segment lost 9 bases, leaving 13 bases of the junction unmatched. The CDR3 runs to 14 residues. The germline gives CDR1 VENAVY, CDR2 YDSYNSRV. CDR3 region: CATSYIRDYYKKLF. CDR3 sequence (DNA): TGTGCCACCAGTTACATACGGGATTATTATAAGAAACTCTTT.

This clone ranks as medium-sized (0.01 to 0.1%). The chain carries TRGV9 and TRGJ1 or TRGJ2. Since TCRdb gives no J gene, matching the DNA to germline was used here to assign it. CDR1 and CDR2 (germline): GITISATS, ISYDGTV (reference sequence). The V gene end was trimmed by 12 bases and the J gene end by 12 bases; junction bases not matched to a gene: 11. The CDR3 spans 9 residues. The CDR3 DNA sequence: TGTGCCCAGGTGGGTGGGAAACTCTTT. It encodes CAQVGGKLF.

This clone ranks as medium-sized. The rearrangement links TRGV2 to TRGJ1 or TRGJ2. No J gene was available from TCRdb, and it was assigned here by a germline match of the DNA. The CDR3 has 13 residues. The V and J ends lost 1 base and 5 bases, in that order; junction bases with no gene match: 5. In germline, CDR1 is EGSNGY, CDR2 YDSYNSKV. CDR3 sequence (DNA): TGTGCCACCTGGGACGGCGGGGATTATAAGAAACTCTTT. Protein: CATWDGGDYKKLF.

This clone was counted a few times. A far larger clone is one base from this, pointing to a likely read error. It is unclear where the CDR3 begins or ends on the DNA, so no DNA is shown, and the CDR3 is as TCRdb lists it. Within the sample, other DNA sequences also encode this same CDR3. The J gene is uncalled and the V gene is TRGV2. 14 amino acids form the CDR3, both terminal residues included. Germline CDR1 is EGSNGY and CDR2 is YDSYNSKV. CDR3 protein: CATWGAGSDWIKTF.

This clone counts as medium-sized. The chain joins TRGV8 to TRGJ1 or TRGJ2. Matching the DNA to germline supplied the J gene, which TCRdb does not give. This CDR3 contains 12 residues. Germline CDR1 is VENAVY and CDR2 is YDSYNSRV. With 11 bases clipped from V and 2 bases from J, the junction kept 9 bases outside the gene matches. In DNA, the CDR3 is TGTGCCAACATATGTCATTATTATAAGAAACTCTTT. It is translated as CANICHYYKKLF.

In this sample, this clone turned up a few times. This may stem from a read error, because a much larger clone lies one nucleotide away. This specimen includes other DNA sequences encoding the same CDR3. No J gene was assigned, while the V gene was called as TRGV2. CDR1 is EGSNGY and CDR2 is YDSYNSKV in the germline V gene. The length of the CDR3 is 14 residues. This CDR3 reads CATWDSLPYYKKLF. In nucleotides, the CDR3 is TGTGCCACCTGGGACTCACTTCCTTATTATAAGAAGCTCTTT.

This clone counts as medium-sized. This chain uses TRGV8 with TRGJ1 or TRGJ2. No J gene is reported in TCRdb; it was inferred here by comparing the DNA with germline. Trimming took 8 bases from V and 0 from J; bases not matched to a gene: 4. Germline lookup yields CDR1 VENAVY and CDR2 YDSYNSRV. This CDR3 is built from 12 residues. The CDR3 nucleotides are TGTGCCACCTTGGGGAATTATTATAAGAAACTCTTT. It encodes CATLGNYYKKLF.

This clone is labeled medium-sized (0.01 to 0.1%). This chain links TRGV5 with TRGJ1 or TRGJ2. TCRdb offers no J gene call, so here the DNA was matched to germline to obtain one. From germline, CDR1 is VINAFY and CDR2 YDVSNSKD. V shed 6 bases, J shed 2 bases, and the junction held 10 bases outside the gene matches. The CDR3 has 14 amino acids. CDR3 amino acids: CATWTSVDYYKKLF. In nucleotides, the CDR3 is TGTGCCACCTGGACTTCAGTTGATTATTATAAGAAACTCTTT.

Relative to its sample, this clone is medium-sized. The CDR3 sequence is CATWDQVCYKKLF. The CDR3, as DNA: TGTGCCACCTGGGATCAGGTTTGTTATAAGAAACTCTTT. V gene TRGV2 combines with J gene TRGJ1 or TRGJ2. TCRdb does not report a J gene; here it was assigned by matching the DNA to germline references. V gave up 4 bases and J gave up 6 bases; unmatched junction bases: 9. Germline loops: CDR1 EGSNGY, CDR2 YDSYNSKV. The CDR3 runs to 13 residues.

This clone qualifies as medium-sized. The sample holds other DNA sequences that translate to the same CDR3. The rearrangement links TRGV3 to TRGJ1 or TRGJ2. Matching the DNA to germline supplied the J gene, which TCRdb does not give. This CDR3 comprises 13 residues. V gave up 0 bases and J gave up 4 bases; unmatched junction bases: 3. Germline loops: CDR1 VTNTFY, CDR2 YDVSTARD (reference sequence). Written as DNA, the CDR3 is TGTGCCACCTGGGACAGGCGCTATTATAAGAAACTCTTT. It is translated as CATWDRRYYKKLF.

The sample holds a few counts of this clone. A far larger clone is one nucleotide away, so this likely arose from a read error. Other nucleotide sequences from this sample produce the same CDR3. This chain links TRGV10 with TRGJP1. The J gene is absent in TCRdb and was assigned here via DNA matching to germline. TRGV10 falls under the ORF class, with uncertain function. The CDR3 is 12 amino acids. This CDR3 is CAACRPSWFKIF. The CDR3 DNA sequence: TGTGCCGCGTGTCGCCCAAGTTGGTTCAAGATATTT.

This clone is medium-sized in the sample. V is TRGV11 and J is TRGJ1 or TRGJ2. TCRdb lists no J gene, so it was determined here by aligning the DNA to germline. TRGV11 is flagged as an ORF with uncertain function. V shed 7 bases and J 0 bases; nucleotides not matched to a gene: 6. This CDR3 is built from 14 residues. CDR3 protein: CACWISMNYYKKLF. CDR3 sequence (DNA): TGTGCCTGCTGGATCTCTATGAATTATTATAAGAAACTCTTT.

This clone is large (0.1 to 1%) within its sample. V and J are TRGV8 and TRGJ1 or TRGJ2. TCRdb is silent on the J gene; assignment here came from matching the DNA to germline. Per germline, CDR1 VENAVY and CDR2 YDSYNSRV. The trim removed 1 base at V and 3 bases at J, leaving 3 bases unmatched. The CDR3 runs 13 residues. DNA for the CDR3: TGTGCCACCTGGGATAGAGTTTATTATAAGAAACTCTTT. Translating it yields CATWDRVYYKKLF.

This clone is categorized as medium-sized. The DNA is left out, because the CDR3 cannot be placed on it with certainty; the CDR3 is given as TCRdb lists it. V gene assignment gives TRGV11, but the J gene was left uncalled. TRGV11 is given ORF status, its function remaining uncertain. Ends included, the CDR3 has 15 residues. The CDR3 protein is CTTVPAGLMLGKKLF.

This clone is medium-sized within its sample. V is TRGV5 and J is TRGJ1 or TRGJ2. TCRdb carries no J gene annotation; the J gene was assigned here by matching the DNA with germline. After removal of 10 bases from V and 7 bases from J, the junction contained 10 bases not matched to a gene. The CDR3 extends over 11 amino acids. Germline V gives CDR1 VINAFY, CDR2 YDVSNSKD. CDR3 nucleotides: TGTGCCACGCCGTCTTGGTATAAGAAACTCTTT. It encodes CATPSWYKKLF.

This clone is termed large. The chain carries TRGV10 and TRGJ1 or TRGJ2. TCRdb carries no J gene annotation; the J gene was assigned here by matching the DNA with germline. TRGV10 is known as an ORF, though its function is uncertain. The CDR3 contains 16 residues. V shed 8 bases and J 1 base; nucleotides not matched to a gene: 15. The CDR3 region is CAAWAHRPLNYYKKLF. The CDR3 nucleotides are TGTGCTGCGTGGGCCCACCGCCCCCTCAATTATTATAAGAAACTCTTT.

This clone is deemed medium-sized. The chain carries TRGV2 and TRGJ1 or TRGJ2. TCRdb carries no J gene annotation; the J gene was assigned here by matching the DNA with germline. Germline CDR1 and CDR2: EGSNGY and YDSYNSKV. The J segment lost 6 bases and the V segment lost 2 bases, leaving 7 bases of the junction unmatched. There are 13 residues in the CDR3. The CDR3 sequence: CATWDERGYKKLF. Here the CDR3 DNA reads TGTGCCACCTGGGACGAGCGCGGTTATAAGAAACTCTTT.

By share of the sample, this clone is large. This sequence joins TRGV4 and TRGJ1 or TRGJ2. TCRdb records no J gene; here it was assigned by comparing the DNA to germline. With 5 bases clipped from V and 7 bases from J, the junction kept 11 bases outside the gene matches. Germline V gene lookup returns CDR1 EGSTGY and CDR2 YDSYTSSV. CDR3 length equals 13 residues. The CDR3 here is CATWAILGYKKLF. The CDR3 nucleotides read TGTGCCACCTGGGCCATCCTAGGGTATAAGAAACTCTTT.

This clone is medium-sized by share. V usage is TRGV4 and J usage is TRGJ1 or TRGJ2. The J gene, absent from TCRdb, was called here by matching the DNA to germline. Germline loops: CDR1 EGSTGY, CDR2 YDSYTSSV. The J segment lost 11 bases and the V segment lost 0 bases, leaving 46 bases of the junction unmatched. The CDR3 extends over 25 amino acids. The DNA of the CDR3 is TGTGCCACCTGGGATGGGCTTTGGATTCTTTTGGGAATTGACAGCCTCCTTTTGGGAATTAAGGAGAAACTCTTT. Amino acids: CATWDGLWILLGIDSLLLGIKEKLF.

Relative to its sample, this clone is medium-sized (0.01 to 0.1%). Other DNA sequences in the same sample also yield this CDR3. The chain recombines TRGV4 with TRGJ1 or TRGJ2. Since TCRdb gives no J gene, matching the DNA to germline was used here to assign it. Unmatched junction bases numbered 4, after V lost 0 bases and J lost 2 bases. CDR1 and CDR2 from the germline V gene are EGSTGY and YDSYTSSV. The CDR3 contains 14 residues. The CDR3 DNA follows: TGTGCCACCTGGGATGGGAGGGATTATTATAAGAAACTCTTT. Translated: CATWDGRDYYKKLF.

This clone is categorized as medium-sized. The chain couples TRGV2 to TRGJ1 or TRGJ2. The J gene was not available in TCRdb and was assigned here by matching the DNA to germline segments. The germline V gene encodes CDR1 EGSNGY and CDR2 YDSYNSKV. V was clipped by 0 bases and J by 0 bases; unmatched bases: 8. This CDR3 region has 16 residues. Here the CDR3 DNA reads TGTGCCACCTGGGACGGGAGCCGCAAGAATTATTATAAGAAACTCTTT. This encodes CATWDGSRKNYYKKLF.

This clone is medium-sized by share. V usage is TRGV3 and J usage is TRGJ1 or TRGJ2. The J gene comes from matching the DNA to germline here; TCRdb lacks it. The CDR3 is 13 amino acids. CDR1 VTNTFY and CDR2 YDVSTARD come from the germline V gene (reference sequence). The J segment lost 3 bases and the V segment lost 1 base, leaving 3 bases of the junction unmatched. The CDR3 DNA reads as TGTGCCACCTGGGACAGTCCTTATTATAAGAAACTCTTT. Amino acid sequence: CATWDSPYYKKLF.

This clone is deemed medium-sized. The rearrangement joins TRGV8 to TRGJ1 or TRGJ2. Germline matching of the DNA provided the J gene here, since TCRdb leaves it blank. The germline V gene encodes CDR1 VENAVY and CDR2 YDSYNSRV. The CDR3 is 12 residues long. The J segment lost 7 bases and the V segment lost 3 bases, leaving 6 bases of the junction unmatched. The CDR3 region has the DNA TGTGCCACCTGGGATCAGGAATATAAGAAACTCTTT. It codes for CATWDQEYKKLF.

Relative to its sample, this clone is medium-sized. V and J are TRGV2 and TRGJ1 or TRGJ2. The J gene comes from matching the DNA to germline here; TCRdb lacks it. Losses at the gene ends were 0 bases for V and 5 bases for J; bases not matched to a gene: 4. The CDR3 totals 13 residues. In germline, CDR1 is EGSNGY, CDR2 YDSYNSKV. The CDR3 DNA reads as TGTGCCACCTGGGACGGGCGTCATTATAAGAAACTCTTT. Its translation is CATWDGRHYKKLF.